These T cell receptor beta chains were read from a single sample in a study of beta chain features in type 1 diabetes. Profiling relied on immunoSEQ multiplex PCR, and the TCRdb table lists in-frame clones only, not all of them. The table has 500,000 to 700,000 clones, around 16% seen once; the top ten hold about 0.097%. Sequencing used naive CD4+ T cells from blood. The receptors stem from a man aged 18 to 30 in good health. Each CDR3 is given with its conserved first and last residue. The order of the fields is V gene, J gene, CDR3 protein.

>TRBV20-1|TRBJ1-1
CSAEGGAEAFF
>TRBV9|TRBJ2-3
CASSVGPSSTDTQYF
>TRBV27|TRBJ1-3
CARREQGKGNTIYF
>TRBV6-5|TRBJ2-7
CASRYRRDISYEQYF
>TRBV7-2|TRBJ2-3
CASSLASGRTDTQYF
>TRBV7-2|TRBJ2-1
CASSWGSENEQFF
>TRBV29-1|TRBJ2-3
CSVERRLAGDTQYF
>TRBV7-9|TRBJ2-7
CASSSAGQGHSYEQYF
>TRBV27|TRBJ2-7
CASSPYRDRGYEQYF
>TRBV4-1|TRBJ2-7
CASSPPASGVSYEQYF
>TRBV7-2|TRBJ1-2
CASSLAADYGYTF
>TRBV5-4|TRBJ1-6
CASSLNYSPLHF
>TRBV5-1|TRBJ2-1
CASSNGLTSYNEQFF
>TRBV7-2|TRBJ2-5
CASGETQYF
>TRBV28|TRBJ2-4
CASSGTGPKNIQYF
>TRBV28|TRBJ2-1
CASSLLSSGASSYNEQFF
>TRBV9|TRBJ2-3
CASSKGHGNTDTQYF
>TRBV5-6|TRBJ1-5
CASNSLAEGEPQHF
>TRBV7-9|TRBJ1-2
CASSSPSGQGAPLYGYTF
>TRBV18|TRBJ1-4
CASSPGQATEKLFF
>TRBV5-5|TRBJ2-3
CASSFDRGTDTQYF
>TRBV5-4|TRBJ2-3
CASSSYSFAQYF
>TRBV6-5|TRBJ1-5
CASRRQGASNQPQHF
>TRBV5-1|TRBJ1-6
CASSRTGSRSPLHF
>TRBV4-2|TRBJ1-3
CASSQDTSGNTIYF
>TRBV29-1|TRBJ2-7
CSVGGEGSYEQYF
>TRBV29-1|TRBJ1-3
CSVAGGSSGNTIYF
>TRBV14|TRBJ2-6
CASRPPDRDSGANVLTF
>TRBV30|TRBJ1-6
CAWRGDRRYNSPLHF
>TRBV4-2|TRBJ2-1
CASSELTGSPGGDNEQFF
>TRBV7-2|TRBJ1-5
CASSMRQDQPQHF
>TRBV6-1|TRBJ1-2
CASSEAGSGDGYTF
>TRBV6-5|TRBJ2-1
CASSSRSGSYNEQFF
>TRBV4-2|TRBJ2-7
CASSQDRRGEYEQYF
>TRBV5-1|TRBJ2-5
CASSLGRVGRETQYF
>TRBV6-5|TRBJ2-7
CASSYSRSGSPYEQYF
>TRBV4-2|TRBJ1-2
CASSQERPRANYGYTF
>TRBV5-4|TRBJ1-1
CASSLANGNTEAFF
>TRBV5-8|TRBJ1-2
CASSLVIRDYTF
>TRBV18|TRBJ2-6
CASSPLRTGGFGANVLTF
>TRBV10-3|TRBJ1-5
CAISQPGQGNQPQHF
>TRBV10-3|TRBJ2-4
CAISGDTKNIQYF
>TRBV28|TRBJ2-1
CASSTGDHEQFF
>TRBV7-9|TRBJ1-1
CASSTEANTEAFF
>TRBV6-6|TRBJ2-7
CASKPHKQANSYEQYF
>TRBV4-1|TRBJ2-7
CASSHRGKGTNYEQYF
>TRBV4-1|TRBJ1-1
CASSQEFAVRTEAFF
>TRBV19|TRBJ2-1
CASNGLAYNEQFF
>TRBV23-1|TRBJ2-2
CASSQSAKNTGELFF
>TRBV13|TRBJ2-4
CASSLGGRVGAKNIQYF
>TRBV20-1|TRBJ1-2
CSAPQGSGYTF
>TRBV5-4|TRBJ1-3
CASSLMQGTGNTIYF
>TRBV9|TRBJ1-1
CASSVAGQPNTEAFF
>TRBV2|TRBJ2-5
CASSALAWQTQYF
>TRBV4-2|TRBJ2-5
CASSDLAGVQETQYF
>TRBV9|TRBJ1-2
CASSVGDRVYYGYTF
>TRBV5-1|TRBJ2-2
CASSPRPRGTNTGELFF
>TRBV5-1|TRBJ2-7
CASSNIIRNHEQYF
>TRBV4-3|TRBJ2-7
CASSQDEVGGVEQYF
>TRBV7-3|TRBJ2-3
CASSFMGTSVGDTQYF